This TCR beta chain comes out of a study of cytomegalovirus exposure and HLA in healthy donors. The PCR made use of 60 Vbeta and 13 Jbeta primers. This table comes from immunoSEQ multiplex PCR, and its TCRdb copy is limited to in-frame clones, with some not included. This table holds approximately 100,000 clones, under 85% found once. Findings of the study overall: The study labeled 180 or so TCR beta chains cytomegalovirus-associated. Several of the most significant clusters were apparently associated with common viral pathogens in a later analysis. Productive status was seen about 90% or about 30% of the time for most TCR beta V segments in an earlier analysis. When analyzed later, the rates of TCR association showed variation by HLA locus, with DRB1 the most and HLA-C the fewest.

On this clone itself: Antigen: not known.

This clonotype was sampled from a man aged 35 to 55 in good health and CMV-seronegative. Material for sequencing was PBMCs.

The CDR3: CASSIGAGGIADTQYF. The CDR3 DNA reads TGTGCCAGTAGTATAGGAGCGGGGGGTATAGCAGATACGCAGTATTTT. The V call is TRBV19, the J call TRBJ2-3, with 9 bases matching TRBD2. Germline CDR1 is LNHDA and CDR2 is SQIVND (reference sequence). After removal of 1 base from V and 4 bases from J, the junction contained 6 bases not matched to a gene. This CDR3 spans 16 amino acids.